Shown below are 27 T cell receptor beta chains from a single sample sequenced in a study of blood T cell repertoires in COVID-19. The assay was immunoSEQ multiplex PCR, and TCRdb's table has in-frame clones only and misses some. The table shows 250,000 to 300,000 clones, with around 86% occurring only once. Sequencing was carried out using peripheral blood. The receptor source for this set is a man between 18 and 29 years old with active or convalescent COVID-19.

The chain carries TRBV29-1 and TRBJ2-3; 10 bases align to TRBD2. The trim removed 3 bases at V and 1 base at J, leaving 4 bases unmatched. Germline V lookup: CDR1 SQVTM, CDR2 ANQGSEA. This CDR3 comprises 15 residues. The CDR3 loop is CSVDPSGGGTDTQYF. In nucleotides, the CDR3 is TGCAGCGTTGACCCTAGCGGGGGTGGCACAGATACGCAGTATTTT.

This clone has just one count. Here the CDR3 reads CASSPPGTGTYEQYF. DNA for the CDR3: TGTGCCAGCTCACCTCCCGGGACAGGGACCTACGAGCAGTACTTC. The genes are TRBV18 and TRBJ2-7; 9 bases fit TRBD1. CDR3 length equals 15 residues. J lost 2 bases, V lost 3 bases, and 5 bases had no gene match. Germline V lookup: CDR1 KGHSH, CDR2 LQKENI.

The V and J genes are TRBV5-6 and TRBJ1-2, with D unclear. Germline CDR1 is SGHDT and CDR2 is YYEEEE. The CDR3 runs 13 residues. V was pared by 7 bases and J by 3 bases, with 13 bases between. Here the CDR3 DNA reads TGTGCCAGCGCGCGAGGGAGGGACTATGGCTACACCTTC. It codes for CASARGRDYGYTF.

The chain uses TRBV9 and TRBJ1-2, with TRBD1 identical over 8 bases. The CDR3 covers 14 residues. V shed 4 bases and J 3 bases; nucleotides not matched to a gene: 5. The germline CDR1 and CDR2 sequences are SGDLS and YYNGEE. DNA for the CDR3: TGTGCCAGCAGCTCTCAGGACAGGGACTATGGCTACACCTTC. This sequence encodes CASSSQDRDYGYTF. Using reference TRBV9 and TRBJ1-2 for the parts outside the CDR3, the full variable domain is DSGVTQTPKHLITATGQRVTLRCSPRSGDLSVYWYQQSLDQGLQFLIQYYNGEERAKGNILERFSAQQFPDLHSELNLSSLELGDSALYFCASSSQDRDYGYTFGSGTRLTVV.

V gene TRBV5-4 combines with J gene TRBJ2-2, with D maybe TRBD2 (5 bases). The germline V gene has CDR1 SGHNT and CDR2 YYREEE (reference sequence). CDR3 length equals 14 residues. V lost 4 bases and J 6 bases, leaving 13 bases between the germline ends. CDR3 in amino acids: CASSLEARAGELFF. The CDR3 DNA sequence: TGTGCCAGCAGCCTGGAGGCCCGGGCCGGGGAGCTGTTTTTT. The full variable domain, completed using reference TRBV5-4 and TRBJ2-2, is ETGVTQSPTHLIKTRGQQVTLRCSSQSGHNTVSWYQQALGQGPQFIFQYYREEENGRGNFPPRFSGLQFPNYSSELNVNALELDDSALYLCASSLEARAGELFFGEGSRLTVL.

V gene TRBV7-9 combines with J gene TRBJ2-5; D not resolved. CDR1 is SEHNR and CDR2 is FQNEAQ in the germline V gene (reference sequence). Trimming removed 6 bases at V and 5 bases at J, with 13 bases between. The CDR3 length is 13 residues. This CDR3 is CASRISVRETQYF. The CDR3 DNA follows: TGTGCCAGCAGAATCTCTGTCCGGGAGACCCAGTACTTC.

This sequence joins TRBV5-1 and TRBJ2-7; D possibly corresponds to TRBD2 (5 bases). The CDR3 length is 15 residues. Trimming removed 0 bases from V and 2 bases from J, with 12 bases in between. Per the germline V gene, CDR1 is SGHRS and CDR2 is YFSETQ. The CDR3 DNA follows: TGCGCCAGCAGCTTGGGGCAGAGAGCGGCCTACGAGCAGTACTTC. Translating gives CASSLGQRAAYEQYF.

CDR3 in DNA: TGTGCCAGCAGAAGAGACAGGCTAGCTTCACCCCTCCACTTT. This translates into CASRRDRLASPLHF. This sequence joins TRBV6-4 and TRBJ1-6; the D gene is possibly TRBD1 (6 bases). V was cut by 6 bases and J by 9 bases, with 15 bases left in between. Germline lookup yields CDR1 MRHNA and CDR2 SNTAGT. CDR3 length equals 14 residues.

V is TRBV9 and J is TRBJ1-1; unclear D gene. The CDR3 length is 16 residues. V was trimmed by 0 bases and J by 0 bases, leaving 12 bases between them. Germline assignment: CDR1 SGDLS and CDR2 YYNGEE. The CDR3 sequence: CASSVGGHVMNTEAFF. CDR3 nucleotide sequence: TGTGCCAGCAGCGTAGGAGGTCACGTCATGAACACTGAAGCTTTCTTT.

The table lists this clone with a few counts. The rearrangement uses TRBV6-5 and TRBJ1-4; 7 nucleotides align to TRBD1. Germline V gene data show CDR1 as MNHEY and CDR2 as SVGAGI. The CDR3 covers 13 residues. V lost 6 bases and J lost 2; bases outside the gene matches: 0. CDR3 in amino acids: CASRGQTNEKLFF. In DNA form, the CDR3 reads TGTGCCAGCAGGGGACAGACTAATGAAAAACTGTTTTTT.

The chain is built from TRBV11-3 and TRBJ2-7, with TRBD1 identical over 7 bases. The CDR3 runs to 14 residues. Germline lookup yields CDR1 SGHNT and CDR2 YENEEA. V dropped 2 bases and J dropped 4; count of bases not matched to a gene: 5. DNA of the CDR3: TGTGCCAGCAGCTTAAGGGGGCACGGGTACGAGCAGTACTTC. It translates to CASSLRGHGYEQYF.

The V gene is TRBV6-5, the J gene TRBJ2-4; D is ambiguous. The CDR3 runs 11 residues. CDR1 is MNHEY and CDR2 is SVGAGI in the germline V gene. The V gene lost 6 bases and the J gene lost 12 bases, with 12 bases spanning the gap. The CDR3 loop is CASSLGQTQYF. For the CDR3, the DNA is TGTGCCAGCAGCCTGGGCCAGACTCAGTACTTC.

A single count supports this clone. CDR3 protein: CASSETGLGTGELFF. DNA of the CDR3: TGTGCCAGCAGTGAAACGGGACTAGGTACCGGGGAGCTGTTTTTT. The chain employs TRBV2 and TRBJ2-2, with TRBD2 identical over 8 bases. The length of the CDR3 is 15 residues. Looked up from germline, CDR1 is SNHLY and CDR2 is FYNNEI. With V trimmed by 2 bases and J by 5 bases, 4 bases remained unmatched.

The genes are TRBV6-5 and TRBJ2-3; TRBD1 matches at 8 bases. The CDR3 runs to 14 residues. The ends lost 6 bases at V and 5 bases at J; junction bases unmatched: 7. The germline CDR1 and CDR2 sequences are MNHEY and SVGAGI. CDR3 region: CASSPDRGGDTQYF. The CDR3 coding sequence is TGTGCCAGCAGCCCCGACAGGGGCGGAGATACGCAGTATTTT.

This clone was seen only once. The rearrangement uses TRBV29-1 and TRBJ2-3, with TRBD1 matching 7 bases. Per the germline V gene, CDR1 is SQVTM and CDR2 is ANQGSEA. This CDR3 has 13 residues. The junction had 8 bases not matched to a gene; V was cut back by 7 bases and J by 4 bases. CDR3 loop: CSETGFGADTQYF. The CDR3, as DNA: TGCAGCGAGACAGGGTTTGGCGCAGATACGCAGTATTTT.

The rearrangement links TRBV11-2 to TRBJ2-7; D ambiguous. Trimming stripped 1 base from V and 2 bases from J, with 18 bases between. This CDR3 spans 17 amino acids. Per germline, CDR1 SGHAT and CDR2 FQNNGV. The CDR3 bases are TGTGCCAGCAGCTTAGCCCCTAAATCCAGGAAGACCTACGAGCAGTACTTC. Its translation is CASSLAPKSRKTYEQYF.

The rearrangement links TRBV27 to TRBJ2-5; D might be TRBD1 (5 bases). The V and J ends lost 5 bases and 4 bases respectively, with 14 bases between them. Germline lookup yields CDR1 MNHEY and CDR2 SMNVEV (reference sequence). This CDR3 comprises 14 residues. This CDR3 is CASSRQGTGETQYF. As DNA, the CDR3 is TGTGCCAGCAGTCGCCAGGGAACCGGAGAGACCCAGTACTTC.

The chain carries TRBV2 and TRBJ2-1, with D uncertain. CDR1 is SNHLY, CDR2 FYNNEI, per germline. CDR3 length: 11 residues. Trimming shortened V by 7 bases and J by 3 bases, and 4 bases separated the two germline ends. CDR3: CASNFYNEQFF. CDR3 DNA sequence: TGTGCCAGCAACTTCTACAATGAGCAGTTCTTC.

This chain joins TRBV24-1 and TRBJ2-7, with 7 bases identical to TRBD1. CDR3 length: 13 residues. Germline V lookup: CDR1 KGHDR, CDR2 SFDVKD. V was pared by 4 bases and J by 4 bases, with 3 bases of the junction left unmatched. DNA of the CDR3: TGTGCCACCAGTGACTCAGGGGGTTACGAGCAGTACTTC. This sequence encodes CATSDSGGYEQYF.

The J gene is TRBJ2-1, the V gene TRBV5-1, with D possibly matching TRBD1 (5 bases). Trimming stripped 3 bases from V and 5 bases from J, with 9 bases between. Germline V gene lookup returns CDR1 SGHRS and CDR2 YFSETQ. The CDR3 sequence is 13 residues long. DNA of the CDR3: TGCGCCAGCAGCTCACTACAGGACAATGAGCAGTTCTTC. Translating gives CASSSLQDNEQFF.

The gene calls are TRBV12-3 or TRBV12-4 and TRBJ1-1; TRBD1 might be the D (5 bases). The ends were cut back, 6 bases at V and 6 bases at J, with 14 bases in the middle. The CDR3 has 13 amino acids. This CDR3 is CASSYYRQPEAFF. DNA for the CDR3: TGTGCCAGCAGCTACTATCGACAGCCTGAAGCTTTCTTT.

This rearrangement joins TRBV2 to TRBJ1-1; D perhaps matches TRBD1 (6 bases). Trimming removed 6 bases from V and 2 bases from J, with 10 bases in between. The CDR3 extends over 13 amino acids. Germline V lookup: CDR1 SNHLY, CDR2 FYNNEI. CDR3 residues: CASRIQGNTEAFF. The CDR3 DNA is TGTGCCAGCAGGATACAGGGTAACACTGAAGCTTTCTTT. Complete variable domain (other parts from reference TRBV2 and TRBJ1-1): EPEVTQTPSHQVTQMGQEVILRCVPISNHLYFYWYRQILGQKVEFLVSFYNNEISEKSEIFDDQFSVERPDGSNFTLKIRSTKLEDSAMYFCASRIQGNTEAFFGQGTRLTVV.

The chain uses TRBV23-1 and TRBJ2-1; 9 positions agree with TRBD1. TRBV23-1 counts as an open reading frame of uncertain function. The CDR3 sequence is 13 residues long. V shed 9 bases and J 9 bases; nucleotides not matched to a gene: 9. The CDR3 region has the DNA TGCGCCAGAGTCCCGGGACAGGGCAGTGAGCAGTTCTTC. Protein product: CARVPGQGSEQFF.

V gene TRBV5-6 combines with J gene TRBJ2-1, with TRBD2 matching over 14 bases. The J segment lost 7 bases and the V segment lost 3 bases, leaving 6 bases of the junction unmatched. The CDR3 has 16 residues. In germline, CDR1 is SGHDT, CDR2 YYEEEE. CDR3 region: CASSSRTSGRWNEQFF. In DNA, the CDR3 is TGTGCCAGCAGCTCACGGACTAGCGGGAGGTGGAATGAGCAGTTCTTC.

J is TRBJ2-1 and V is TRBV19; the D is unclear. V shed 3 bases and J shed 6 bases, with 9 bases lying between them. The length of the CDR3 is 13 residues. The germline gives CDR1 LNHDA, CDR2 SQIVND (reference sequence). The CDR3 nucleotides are TGTGCCAGTAGTATCAACGGCGGCAATGAGCAGTTCTTC. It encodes CASSINGGNEQFF.

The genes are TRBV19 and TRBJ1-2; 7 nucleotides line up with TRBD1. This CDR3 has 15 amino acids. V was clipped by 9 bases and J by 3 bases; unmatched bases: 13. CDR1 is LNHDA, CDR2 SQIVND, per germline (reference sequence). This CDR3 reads CASQHKDRLYYGYTF. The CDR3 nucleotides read TGTGCCAGCCAGCATAAGGACAGGTTGTACTATGGCTACACCTTC.

The CDR3 region has the DNA TGTGCCAGCAGCCCCTCCAGCTCCTATAATTCACCCCTCCACTTT. Amino acids: CASSPSSSYNSPLHF. The chain uses TRBV3-1 (or the pseudogene TRBV3-2) and TRBJ1-6; D remains unclear. Germline assignment: CDR1 LGHDT and CDR2 YNNKEL (reference sequence). This CDR3 has 15 amino acids. V gave up 4 bases and J gave up 0 bases, with 7 bases separating them.